Listed below are T cell receptor beta chains from one sample, sequenced in a study of T-cell memory formation after mild COVID-19. Via MiXCR, TCRdb re-called the 5' RACE reads, giving one row per CDR3 protein. The data show around 150,000 distinct CDR3 sequences, 13% to 15% seen once. Sequencing was done on a sample of PBMCs or a T cell subset sorted from them (not recorded which). These receptors were taken from an adult woman who had mild COVID-19 (a few samples of this study predate the infection). Cell type and time point are not known. Each CDR3 is given with its conserved first and last residue. A D gene is named only where the DNA matches it firmly. Only part of the rows carry a size: once, few, many, or a class if the clone is expanded.

J,V,D,size,DNA,CDR3
TRBJ1-1,TRBV5-1,-,-,TGCGCCAGCAGCTCGGGGATGAACACTGAAGCTTTCTTT,CASSSGMNTEAFF
TRBJ2-5,TRBV5-6,-,few,TGTGCCAGCAGCTTGGTTCGTGGCAGGACCCCTAAAGAGACCCAGTACTTC,CASSLVRGRTPKETQYF
TRBJ1-2,TRBV9,-,few,TGTGCCAGCAGCCCTCTACGCCGGGTTGTGGATGGCTACACCTTC,CASSPLRRVVDGYTF
TRBJ2-3,TRBV7-3,-,many,TGTGCCAGCAGTAAAAACGGCAGGACTAAGACAGATACGCAGTATTTT,CASSKNGRTKTDTQYF
TRBJ1-5,TRBV6-1,-,-,TGTGCCAGCAGTGAATATGTTAGCAATCAGCCCCAGCATTTT,CASSEYVSNQPQHF
TRBJ1-3,TRBV5-1,-,-,TGCGCCAGCAGCTTGGCCAAAGGGAATGGACCTGGAAACACCATATATTTT,CASSLAKGNGPGNTIYF
TRBJ2-5,TRBV7-9,TRBD1,few,TGTGCCAGCAGCTTAGTACAGTACAGGGGTGAGACCCAGTACTTC,CASSLVQYRGETQYF
TRBJ2-5,TRBV4-1,TRBD2,few,TGCGCCAGCAGCCAAGATCGGGATGGTAGCGGGGGATTCCGAGAGACCCAGTACTTC,CASSQDRDGSGGFRETQYF
TRBJ1-2,TRBV29-1,TRBD1,few,TGCAGCGTTGTAGGGGGCACTAACTATGGCTACACCTTC,CSVVGGTNYGYTF
TRBJ1-5,TRBV12-3/TRBV12-4,-,-,TGTGCCAGCAGCCCCTCGGGGGTATCCTATCAGCCCCAGCATTTT,CASSPSGVSYQPQHF
TRBJ2-7,TRBV6-6,TRBD2,-,TGTGCCAGCAGTTACTCCCTTTTGTCGGGAGGTTCTCACGAGCAGTACTTC,CASSYSLLSGGSHEQYF
TRBJ2-7,TRBV28,-,few,TGTGCCAGCAGTACGGGACTTACCTACGAGCAGTACTTC,CASSTGLTYEQYF
TRBJ2-1,TRBV6-2/TRBV6-3,TRBD2,-,TGTGCCAGCAGTTACATGAGTCCCCACCTAGCGGGAGGGCCCTACAATGAGCAGTTCTTC,CASSYMSPHLAGGPYNEQFF
TRBJ2-1,TRBV5-1,-,many,TGCGCCAGCAGCAACATTAACCCACTCCGGCTGGATGAGCAGTTCTTC,CASSNINPLRLDEQFF
TRBJ2-5,TRBV7-9,-,-,TGTGCCAGCAGCTCAAACCTAGGCAAGGACCAAGAGACCCAGTACTTC,CASSSNLGKDQETQYF
TRBJ2-1,TRBV2,-,few,TGTGCCAGCAGCATCAGGGTCAGCGGCTCCTACAATGAGCAGTTCTTC,CASSIRVSGSYNEQFF
TRBJ2-2,TRBV20-1,-,-,TGCAGTGCTAGAGGGGGCCCGGTGGGGAGGACCGGGGAGCTGTTTTTT,CSARGGPVGRTGELFF
TRBJ2-3,TRBV7-2,-,-,TGTGCCAGCAGCTTTCCGTACTCTAGCACAGATACGCAGTATTTT,CASSFPYSSTDTQYF
TRBJ2-7,TRBV2,-,-,TGTGCCAGCAATATCCAGGGACCCTCCTCCTACGAGCAGTACTTC,CASNIQGPSSYEQYF
TRBJ2-7,TRBV20-1,TRBD2,few,TGCAGTGCCGCCCAAGCGGGAGGCTTCTACGAGCAGTACTTC,CSAAQAGGFYEQYF
TRBJ2-2,TRBV29-1,-,few,TGCAGCGTTGGAAACTACAACACCGGGGAGCTGTTTTTT,CSVGNYNTGELFF
TRBJ2-2,TRBV5-1,-,few,TGCGCCAGCACCCATTATGGGGCGGAAGAGGTATCCGGGGAGCTGTTTTTT,CASTHYGAEEVSGELFF
TRBJ2-7,TRBV27,-,few,TGTGCCAGCAGCCGACGAGTTGATTACGAGCAGTACTTC,CASSRRVDYEQYF
TRBJ2-3,TRBV5-1,TRBD2,few,TGCGCCAGCAGCCCCTCCGGGGGGGCCCGGACAGATACGCAGTATTTT,CASSPSGGARTDTQYF
TRBJ2-7,TRBV20-1,TRBD1,-,TGCAGTGAACTGGGACAGGGGTACGAGCAGTACTTC,CSELGQGYEQYF
TRBJ2-1,TRBV4-3,-,few,TGCGCCAGCAGCCAAGACCCCTCGGTTCTACGCTCCTACAATGAGCAGTTCTTC,CASSQDPSVLRSYNEQFF
TRBJ1-5,TRBV19,-,-,TGTGCCAGTGCTGACTTCGGCAATCAGCCCCAGCATTTT,CASADFGNQPQHF